These 24 T cell receptor beta chains share one sample of origin, sequenced in a study of blood T cell repertoires in COVID-19 (dated by TCRdb to the early 2020s). The library was made by the immunoSEQ multiplex PCR assay. The table was pulled from immuneACCESS by TCRdb, which kept in-frame rearrangements only. Such tables lose some clones; where checked, under half of the loss comes from unresolved V genes, and the rest has no known cause. The sample includes under 300,000 clones, with more than 70% observed a single time. The ten largest clones add up to under 2.5% of the sample. Sequenced sample: PBMCs or T cells enriched from blood (not recorded which). The source of these receptors is a woman aged 60-75 years in a cohort exposed to, infected with or recovered from COVID-19 (not recorded which).

This sequence joins TRBV11-2 and TRBJ2-5; D is unresolved. CDR1 is SGHAT, CDR2 FQNNGV, per germline. Trimming left V 6 bases short and J 2 bases short, with 13 bases between. The CDR3 has 14 amino acids. The CDR3 loop reads CASRRSSEQETQYF. CDR3 nucleotide sequence: TGTGCCAGCAGAAGGTCCAGCGAACAAGAGACCCAGTACTTC.

This clone was seen only once. The J gene is TRBJ1-2, the V gene TRBV5-6, with TRBD1 matching 8 bases. Germline trimming cut 6 bases from V and 2 bases from J; bases unmatched to any gene: 9. The germline gives CDR1 SGHDT, CDR2 YYEEEE. This CDR3 spans 15 amino acids. This CDR3 reads CASTRIQGGNYGYTF. The DNA for the CDR3 is TGTGCCAGCACTCGAATACAGGGGGGGAACTATGGCTACACCTTC.

This chain uses TRBV2 with TRBJ2-1; 9 bases are shared with TRBD2. The V gene's germline CDR1 is SNHLY and CDR2 FYNNEI. J lost 8 bases, V lost 8 bases, and 10 bases had no gene match. The CDR3 spans 14 residues. CDR3 in amino acids: CASVAREGRDEQFF. CDR3 in DNA: TGTGCCAGCGTGGCGCGGGAGGGCCGGGATGAGCAGTTCTTC.

The rearrangement uses TRBV28 and TRBJ2-7; 9 bases match TRBD2. The germline V gene has CDR1 MDHEN and CDR2 SYDVKM. The CDR3 loop spans 15 amino acids. After removal of 2 bases from V and 3 bases from J, the junction contained 5 bases not matched to a gene. The CDR3 DNA reads TGTGCCAGCAGTTTAGGGACTAGCATCCTCTACGAGCAGTACTTC. It codes for CASSLGTSILYEQYF.

The rearrangement joins TRBV28 to TRBJ1-4; unclear D gene. CDR3 size: 11 residues. The germline V gene has CDR1 MDHEN and CDR2 SYDVKM. V lost 11 bases to trimming and J lost 7 bases, with 11 bases between them. The CDR3 region is CALKGGEKLFF. The CDR3 DNA sequence: TGTGCCCTGAAAGGCGGTGAAAAACTGTTTTTT.

V gene TRBV7-8 combines with J gene TRBJ1-2; D is possibly TRBD1 (6 bases). With 3 bases removed from V and 6 bases from J, the gap between germline ends came to 14 bases. Germline lookup yields CDR1 SGHVS and CDR2 FQNEAQ. This CDR3 region has 14 residues. The CDR3 is CASSLETGWDGYTF. CDR3 nucleotide sequence: TGTGCCAGCAGCTTGGAAACAGGGTGGGATGGCTACACCTTC. The full variable domain, rest sourced from reference TRBV7-8 and TRBJ1-2, is GAGVSQSPRYKVAKRGQDVALRCDPISGHVSLFWYQQALGQGPEFLTYFQNEAQLDKSGLPSDRFFAERPEGSVSTLKIQRTQQEDSAVYLCASSLETGWDGYTFGSGTRLTVV.

This clone occurred once. This rearrangement joins TRBV28 to TRBJ2-3; 7 bases agree with TRBD2. The CDR3 extends over 10 amino acids. The germline V gene has CDR1 MDHEN and CDR2 SYDVKM. J lost 8 bases, V lost 8 bases, and 1 base had no gene match. CDR3 loop: CASRGVTQYF. The CDR3, as DNA: TGTGCCAGCCGGGGGGTTACGCAGTATTTT.

J is TRBJ1-2 and V is TRBV28; D gene uncertain. The CDR3 has 14 residues. Germline-derived CDR1 and CDR2 are MDHEN and SYDVKM. With 2 bases removed from V and 7 bases from J, the gap between germline ends came to 14 bases. The CDR3 nucleotides are TGTGCCAGCAGTTTAAGGAGCCGGCGAGGTGGCTACACCTTC. Encoded protein: CASSLRSRRGGYTF.

The chain uses TRBV6-6 and TRBJ1-5; 7 bases match TRBD1. The germline V gene has CDR1 MNHNY and CDR2 SVGAGI (reference sequence). Losses at the gene ends were 2 bases for V and 1 base for J; bases not matched to a gene: 5. This CDR3 has 16 amino acids. CDR3 amino acids: CASSYDRERSNQPQHF. The CDR3 DNA follows: TGTGCCAGCAGTTACGACAGGGAGAGGAGCAATCAGCCCCAGCATTTT.

As to this clone: This same CDR3 is encoded by further DNA sequences in the sample. The V call is TRBV7-2, the J call TRBJ2-5; TRBD2 aligns across 16 bases. Per the germline V gene, CDR1 is SGHTA and CDR2 is FQGNSA. The CDR3 covers 16 residues. The V and J ends lost 5 bases and 4 bases, in that order; junction bases with no gene match: 4. CDR3 coding DNA: TGTGCCAGCAGCCTGGGACTAGCGGGAGGGAGAGAGACCCAGTACTTC. This translates into CASSLGLAGGRETQYF.

Notes on this clone: This sample includes further DNA sequences coding for the same CDR3. V is TRBV18 and J is TRBJ1-1; D is uncertain. V was shortened by 3 bases and J by 0 bases, with 8 bases between the two germline ends. The CDR3 extends over 14 amino acids. From germline, CDR1 is KGHSH and CDR2 LQKENI. CDR3 DNA: TGTGCCAGCTCACCGTCGCAGATGAACACTGAAGCTTTCTTT. Protein: CASSPSQMNTEAFF. Together with reference TRBV18 and TRBJ1-1, the CDR3 gives the full variable domain: NAGVMQNPRHLVRRRGQEARLRCSPMKGHSHVYWYRQLPEEGLKFMVYLQKENIIDESGMPKERFSAEFPKEGPSILRIQQVVRGDSAAYFCASSPSQMNTEAFFGQGTRLTVV.

This clone was seen only once. The chain employs TRBV11-1 and TRBJ1-1; 7 positions match TRBD1. Germline V gene sequence: CDR1 SGHAT, CDR2 FQDESV (reference sequence). The CDR3 covers 15 residues. Trimming at V came to 5 bases and at J to 2 bases, leaving 8 bases not matched to a gene. CDR3 in DNA: TGTGCCAGCAGCCCTCGCGACAGGGCTAACACTGAAGCTTTCTTT. It encodes CASSPRDRANTEAFF.

As concerns this clone: This sample also contains other DNA sequences that code for the same CDR3. The V and J genes are TRBV5-1 and TRBJ2-7, with 14 bases aligning to TRBD2. CDR1 is SGHRS, CDR2 YFSETQ, per germline. Losses at the gene ends were 0 bases for V and 1 base for J; bases not matched to a gene: 0. This CDR3 region has 16 residues. The CDR3: CASSLGLAGGSYEQYF. CDR3 bases: TGCGCCAGCAGCTTGGGACTAGCGGGAGGGTCCTACGAGCAGTACTTC. The full variable domain, rest sourced from reference TRBV5-1 and TRBJ2-7, is KAGVTQTPRYLIKTRGQQVTLSCSPISGHRSVSWYQQTPGQGLQFLFEYFSETQRNKGNFPGRFSGRQFSNSRSEMNVSTLELGDSALYLCASSLGLAGGSYEQYFGPGTRLTVT.

This rearrangement joins TRBV2 to TRBJ1-5; TRBD1 agrees at 8 bases. The CDR3 is 17 amino acids. The germline gives CDR1 SNHLY, CDR2 FYNNEI. The V and J ends lost 8 bases and 2 bases, in that order; junction bases with no gene match: 14. The CDR3 here is CASLSGTGASGNQPQHF. CDR3 DNA: TGTGCCAGCTTGTCCGGGACAGGCGCATCAGGCAATCAGCCCCAGCATTTT.

CDR3 in DNA: TGTGCCAGCATACCAGGCGTCAGCGGGTCCTACGAGCAGTACTTC. Amino acid sequence: CASIPGVSGSYEQYF. The chain joins TRBV28 to TRBJ2-7, with D possibly TRBD2 on 6 matching bases. Germline CDR1 MDHEN, CDR2 SYDVKM. V lost 7 bases and J 1 base, leaving 17 bases between the germline ends. The CDR3 covers 15 residues.

This clone was recorded once. The chain combines TRBV7-2 with TRBJ2-1, with 10 nucleotides matching TRBD2. The ends lost 5 bases at V and 3 bases at J; junction bases unmatched: 7. The V gene's germline CDR1 is SGHTA and CDR2 FQGNSA. CDR3 length: 16 amino acids. CDR3: CASSIPSGGLYNEQFF. CDR3 in DNA: TGTGCCAGCAGCATACCTAGCGGGGGCCTCTACAATGAGCAGTTCTTC.

This chain uses TRBV10-1 with TRBJ2-1; the match to TRBD2 covers 7 bases. The CDR3 is made up of 14 amino acids. From germline, CDR1 is WNHNN and CDR2 SYGVQD (reference sequence). After removal of 4 bases from V and 10 bases from J, the junction contained 10 bases not matched to a gene. CDR3: CASSAGLGYNEQFF. DNA for the CDR3: TGCGCCAGCAGTGCCGGACTAGGGTATAACGAGCAGTTCTTC.

This clone has a single count. The chain joins TRBV7-9 to TRBJ1-1, with D perhaps matching TRBD1 (6 bases). This CDR3 region has 15 residues. Per the germline V gene, CDR1 is SEHNR and CDR2 is FQNEAQ (reference sequence). V was pared by 1 base and J by 4 bases, with 13 bases between. The CDR3 nucleotides are TGTGCCAGCAGCTTAGGTTATGGACAGACCACTGAAGCTTTCTTT. This translates into CASSLGYGQTTEAFF.

The chain has TRBV6-5 and TRBJ2-7; a possible D gene is TRBD1 (5 bases). The CDR3 loop spans 15 amino acids. Trimming pared 0 bases from V and 2 bases from J, leaving 11 bases between. Germline CDR1 reads MNHEY; CDR2 reads SVGAGI. The CDR3 here is CASSYSIAGPYEQYF. The CDR3 DNA reads as TGTGCCAGCAGTTACTCGATCGCAGGGCCCTACGAGCAGTACTTC.

The rearrangement joins TRBV6-5 to TRBJ2-7; a weak D match, TRBD2 (6 bases). This CDR3 region has 14 residues. Between the trimmed V and J ends, which lost 10 bases and 6 bases, there was a span of 22 bases. Per germline, CDR1 MNHEY and CDR2 SVGAGI. The CDR3 DNA is TGTGCCACGGGGGTCCGGGACCCGAGGATCGAGCAGTACTTC. Protein: CATGVRDPRIEQYF.

On this clone itself: Sequence at one end of the junction differs from germline and may be a read error. The chain has TRBV7-7 and TRBJ2-1; D perhaps matches TRBD2 (6 bases). Germline CDR1 is SSHAT and CDR2 is FNYEAQ (reference sequence). The CDR3 has 13 residues. This CDR3 reads CASSLAEADEQFF. CDR3 in DNA: TGTGCTAGCAGCTTAGCGGAGGCGGATGAGCAGTTCTTC.

This clone was counted only a few times. The V call is TRBV15, the J call TRBJ2-1, with TRBD1 identical over 7 bases. The CDR3 sequence is 21 residues long. Germline V lookup: CDR1 LNHNV, CDR2 YYDKDF (reference sequence). With V trimmed by 0 bases and J by 3 bases, 20 bases remained unmatched. In DNA form, the CDR3 reads TGTGCCACCAGCAGAGATATACCGGACAAACAGAACAGGGGCGGCTACAATGAGCAGTTCTTC. Translation gives CATSRDIPDKQNRGGYNEQFF.

The CDR3, as DNA: TGTGCCACCAGTGATCCCCAAGCGGGAGACGGCACTGAAGCTTTCTTT. Its translation: CATSDPQAGDGTEAFF. J is TRBJ1-1 and V is TRBV24-1, with D unresolved. Between the trimmed V and J ends, which lost 3 bases and 4 bases, there was a span of 17 bases. Germline lookup yields CDR1 KGHDR and CDR2 SFDVKD. The CDR3 spans 16 residues.

The chain employs TRBV7-9 and TRBJ2-1; D is unresolved. CDR3 length equals 12 residues. The germline V gene has CDR1 SEHNR and CDR2 FQNEAQ (reference sequence). Deletions cut 6 bases from V and 8 bases from J, with 11 bases between. The CDR3 DNA sequence: TGTGCCAGCAGTTCCCTTTCCCATGAGCAGTTCTTC. Translating it yields CASSSLSHEQFF.